This T cell receptor (beta chain) was identified during a study of early T cells in non-severe SARS-CoV-2 infection. The germline V and J ends were trimmed by 2 bases and 2 bases, with 17 bases remaining between them. CDR3 size: 16 residues. The V gene's germline CDR1 is SQVTM and CDR2 ANQGSEA. One entry per CDR3 protein, called by TCRdb with MiXCR from the 5' RACE reads. The top ten hold approximately 8.5% of the sample, which has about 59,000 distinct CDR3 sequences, less than 15% seen once. This receptor was taken from an adult who was a healthcare worker with PCR-confirmed SARS-CoV-2 infection or an uninfected control (not recorded which). This material consisted of whole blood, taken at baseline. V gene TRBV29-1 combines with J gene TRBJ2-3; a possible D gene is TRBD2 (6 bases). The CDR3 sequence: CSVETGAGRLTDTQYF. DNA of the CDR3: TGCAGCGTTGAAACCGGGGCGGGACGACTCACAGATACGCAGTATTTT.